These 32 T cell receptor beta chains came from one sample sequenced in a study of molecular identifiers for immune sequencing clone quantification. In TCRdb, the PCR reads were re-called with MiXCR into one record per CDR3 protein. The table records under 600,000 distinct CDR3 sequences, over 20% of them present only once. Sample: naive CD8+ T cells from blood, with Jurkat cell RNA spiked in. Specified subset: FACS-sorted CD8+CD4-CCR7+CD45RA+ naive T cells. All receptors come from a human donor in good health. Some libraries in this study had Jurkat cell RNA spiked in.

CDR3 sequence reads: CASSLKQGAFGYTF. CDR3 bases: TGTGCCAGCAGTTTAAAGCAGGGGGCGTTTGGCTACACCTTC. V usage is TRBV12-3 or TRBV12-4 and J usage is TRBJ1-2, with 8 bases lining up with TRBD1. The CDR3 contains 14 residues. V lost 2 bases, J lost 7 bases, and 6 bases stayed unmatched.

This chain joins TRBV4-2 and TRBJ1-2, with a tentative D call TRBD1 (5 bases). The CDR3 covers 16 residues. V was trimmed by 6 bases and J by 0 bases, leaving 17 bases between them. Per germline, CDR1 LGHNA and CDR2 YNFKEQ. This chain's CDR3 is CASRLTQDSANYGYTF. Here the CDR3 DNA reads TGTGCCAGCAGATTAACACAGGACTCAGCTAACTATGGCTACACCTTC.

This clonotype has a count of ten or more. The DNA of the CDR3 is TGCGCCAGCAGCCAAGATTTTCACGGGGCTCTCAATTCACCCCTCCACTTT. It codes for CASSQDFHGALNSPLHF. This chain links TRBV4-3 with TRBJ1-6, with a weak D call TRBD1 (5 bases). Trimming stripped 0 bases from V and 7 bases from J, with 16 bases between. Germline CDR1 and CDR2: LGHNA and YSLEER. The CDR3 contains 17 residues.

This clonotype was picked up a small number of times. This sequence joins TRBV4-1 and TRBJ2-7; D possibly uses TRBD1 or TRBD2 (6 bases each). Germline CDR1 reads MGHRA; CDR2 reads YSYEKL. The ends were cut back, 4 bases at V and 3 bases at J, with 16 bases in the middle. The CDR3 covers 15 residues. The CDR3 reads CASSPGDIISYEQYF. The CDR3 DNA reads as TGCGCCAGCAGCCCGGGGGACATCATTAGCTACGAGCAGTACTTC.

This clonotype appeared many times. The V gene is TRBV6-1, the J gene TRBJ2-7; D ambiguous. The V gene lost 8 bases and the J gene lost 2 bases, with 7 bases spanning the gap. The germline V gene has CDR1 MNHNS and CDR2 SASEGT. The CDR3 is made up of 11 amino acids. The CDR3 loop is CASAGAYEQYF. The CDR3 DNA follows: TGTGCCAGCGCAGGAGCCTACGAGCAGTACTTC.

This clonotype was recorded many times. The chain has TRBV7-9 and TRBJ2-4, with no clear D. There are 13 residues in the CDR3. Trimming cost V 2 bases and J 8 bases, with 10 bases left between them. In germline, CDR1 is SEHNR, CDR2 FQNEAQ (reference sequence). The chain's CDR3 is CASSLSAEYIQYF. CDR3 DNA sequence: TGTGCCAGCAGCTTATCGGCGGAGTACATTCAGTACTTC.

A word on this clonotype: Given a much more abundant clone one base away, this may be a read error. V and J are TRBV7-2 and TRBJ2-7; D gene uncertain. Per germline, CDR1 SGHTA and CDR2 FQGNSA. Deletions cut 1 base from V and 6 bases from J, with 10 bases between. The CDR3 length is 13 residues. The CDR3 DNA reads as TGTGCCAGCAGCTTAGTAGTGAAGCTCGAGCAGTACTTC. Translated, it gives CASSLVVKLEQYF.

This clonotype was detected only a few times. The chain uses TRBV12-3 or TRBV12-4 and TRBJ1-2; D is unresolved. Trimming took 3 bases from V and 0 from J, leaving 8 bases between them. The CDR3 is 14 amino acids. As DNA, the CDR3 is TGTGCCAGCAGTTTGACGGAGGCTAACTATGGCTACACCTTC. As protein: CASSLTEANYGYTF.

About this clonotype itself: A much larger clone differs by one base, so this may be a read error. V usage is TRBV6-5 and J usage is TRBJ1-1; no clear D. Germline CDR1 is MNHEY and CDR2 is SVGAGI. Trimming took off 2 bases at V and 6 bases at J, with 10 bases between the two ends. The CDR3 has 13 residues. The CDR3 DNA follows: TGTGCCAGCAGTTACGGCCCTGTTGCTGAAGCTTTCTTT. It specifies CASSYGPVAEAFF.

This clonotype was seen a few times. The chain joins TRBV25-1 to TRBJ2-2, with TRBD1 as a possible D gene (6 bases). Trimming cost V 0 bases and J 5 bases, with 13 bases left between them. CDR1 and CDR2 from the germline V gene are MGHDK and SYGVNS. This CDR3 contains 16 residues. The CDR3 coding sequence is TGTGCCAGCAGTGAATACAACAGGGTGGAGACCGGGGAGCTGTTTTTT. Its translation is CASSEYNRVETGELFF.

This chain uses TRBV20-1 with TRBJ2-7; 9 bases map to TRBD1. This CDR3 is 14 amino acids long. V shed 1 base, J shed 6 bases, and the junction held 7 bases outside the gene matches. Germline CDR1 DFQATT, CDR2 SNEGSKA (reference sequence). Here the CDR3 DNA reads TGCAGTGCTAGAGGCTTGGGGACAGGGAGCGAGCAGTACTTC. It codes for CSARGLGTGSEQYF.

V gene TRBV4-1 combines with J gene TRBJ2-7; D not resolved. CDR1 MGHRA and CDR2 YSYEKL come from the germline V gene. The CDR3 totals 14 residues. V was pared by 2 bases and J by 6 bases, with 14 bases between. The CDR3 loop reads CASSQYSDLSEQYF. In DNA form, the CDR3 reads TGCGCCAGCAGCCAATACAGTGACCTGTCCGAGCAGTACTTC.

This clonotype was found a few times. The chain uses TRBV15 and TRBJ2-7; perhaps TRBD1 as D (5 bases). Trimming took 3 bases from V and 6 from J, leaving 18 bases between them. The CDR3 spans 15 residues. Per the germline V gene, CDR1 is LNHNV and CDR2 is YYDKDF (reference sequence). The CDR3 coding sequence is TGTGCCACCAGCAGTGAGAGGCAGGGTCCGATCGAGCAGTACTTC. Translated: CATSSERQGPIEQYF.

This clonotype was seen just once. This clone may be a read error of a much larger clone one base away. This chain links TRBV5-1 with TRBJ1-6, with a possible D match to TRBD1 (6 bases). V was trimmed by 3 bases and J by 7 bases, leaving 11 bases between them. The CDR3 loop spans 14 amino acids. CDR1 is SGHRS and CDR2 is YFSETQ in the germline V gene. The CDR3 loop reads CASSSVTGNSPLHF. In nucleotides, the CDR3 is TGCGCCAGCAGCTCGGTGACAGGCAATTCACCCCTCCACTTT.

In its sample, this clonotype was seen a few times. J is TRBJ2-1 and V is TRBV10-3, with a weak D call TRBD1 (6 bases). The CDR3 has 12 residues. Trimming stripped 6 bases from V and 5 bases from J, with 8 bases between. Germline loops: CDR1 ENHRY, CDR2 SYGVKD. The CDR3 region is CAIRQGNNEQFF. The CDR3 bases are TGTGCCATCAGACAGGGTAACAATGAGCAGTTCTTC.

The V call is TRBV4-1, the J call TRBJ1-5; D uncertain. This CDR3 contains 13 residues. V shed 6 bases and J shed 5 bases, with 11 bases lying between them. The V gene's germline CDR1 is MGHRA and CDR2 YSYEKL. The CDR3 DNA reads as TGCGCCAGCAGTCCTGGGCGGGATCAGCCCCAGCATTTT. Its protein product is CASSPGRDQPQHF.

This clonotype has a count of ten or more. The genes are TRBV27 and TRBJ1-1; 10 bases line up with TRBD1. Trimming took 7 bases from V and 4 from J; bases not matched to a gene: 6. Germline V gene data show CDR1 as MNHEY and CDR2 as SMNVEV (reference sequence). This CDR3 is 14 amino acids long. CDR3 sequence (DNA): TGTGCCAGCAAAAGCGGGACAGGGGTCACTGAAGCTTTCTTT. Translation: CASKSGTGVTEAFF.

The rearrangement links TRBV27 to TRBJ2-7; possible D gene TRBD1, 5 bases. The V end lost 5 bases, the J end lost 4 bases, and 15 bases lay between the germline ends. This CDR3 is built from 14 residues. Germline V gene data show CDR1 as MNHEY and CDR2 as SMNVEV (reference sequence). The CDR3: CASSETQGLYEQYF. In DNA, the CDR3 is TGTGCCAGCAGTGAAACTCAGGGTTTGTACGAGCAGTACTTC.

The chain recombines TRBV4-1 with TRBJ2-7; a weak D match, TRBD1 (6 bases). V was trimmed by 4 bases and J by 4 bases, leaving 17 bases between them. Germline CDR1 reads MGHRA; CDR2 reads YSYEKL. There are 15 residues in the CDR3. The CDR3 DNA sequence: TGCGCCAGCAGCCGAGAGAAAGGACAGCAATACGAGCAGTACTTC. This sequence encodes CASSREKGQQYEQYF.

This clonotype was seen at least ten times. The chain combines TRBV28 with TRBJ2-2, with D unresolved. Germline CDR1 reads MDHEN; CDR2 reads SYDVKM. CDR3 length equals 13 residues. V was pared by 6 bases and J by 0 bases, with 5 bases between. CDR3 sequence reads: CASSPTNTGELFF. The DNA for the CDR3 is TGTGCCAGCAGCCCCACGAACACCGGGGAGCTGTTTTTT.

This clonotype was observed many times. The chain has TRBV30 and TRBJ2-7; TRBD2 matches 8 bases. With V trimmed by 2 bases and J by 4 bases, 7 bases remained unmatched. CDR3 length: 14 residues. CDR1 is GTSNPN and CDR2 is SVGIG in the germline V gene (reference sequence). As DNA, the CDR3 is TGTGCCTGGAGTTATGGTAGCGGGATATACGAGCAGTACTTC. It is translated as CAWSYGSGIYEQYF. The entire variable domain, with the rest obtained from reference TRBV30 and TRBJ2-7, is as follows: SQTIHQWPATLVQPVGSPLSLECTVEGTSNPNLYWYRQAAGRGLQLLFYSVGIGQISSEVPQNLSASRPQDRQFILSSKKLLLSDSGFYLCAWSYGSGIYEQYFGPGTRLTVT.

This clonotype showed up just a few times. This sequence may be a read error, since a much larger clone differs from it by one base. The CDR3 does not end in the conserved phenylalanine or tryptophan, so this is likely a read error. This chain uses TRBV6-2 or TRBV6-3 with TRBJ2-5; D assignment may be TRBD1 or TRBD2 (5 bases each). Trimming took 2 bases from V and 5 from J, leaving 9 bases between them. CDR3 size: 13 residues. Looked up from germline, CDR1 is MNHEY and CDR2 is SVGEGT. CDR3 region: CASSYGTLETQYY. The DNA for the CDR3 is TGTGCCAGCAGTTACGGGACCCTCGAGACCCAGTACTAC.

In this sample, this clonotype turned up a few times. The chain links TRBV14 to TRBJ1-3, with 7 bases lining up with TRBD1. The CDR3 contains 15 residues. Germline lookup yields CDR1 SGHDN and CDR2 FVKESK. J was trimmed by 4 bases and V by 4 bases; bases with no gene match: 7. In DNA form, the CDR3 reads TGTGCCAGCAGCCGGGGACAGAATTCCGGAAACACCATATATTTT. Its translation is CASSRGQNSGNTIYF.

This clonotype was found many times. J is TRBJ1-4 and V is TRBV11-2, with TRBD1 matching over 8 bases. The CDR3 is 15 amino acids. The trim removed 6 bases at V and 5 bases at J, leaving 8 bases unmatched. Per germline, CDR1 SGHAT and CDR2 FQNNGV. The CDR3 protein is CASSQTGTGNEKLFF. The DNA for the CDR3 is TGTGCCAGCAGTCAAACCGGGACAGGCAATGAAAAACTGTTTTTT.

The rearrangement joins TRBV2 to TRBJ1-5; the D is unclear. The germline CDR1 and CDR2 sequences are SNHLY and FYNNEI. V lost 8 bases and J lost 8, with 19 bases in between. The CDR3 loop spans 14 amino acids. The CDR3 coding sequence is TGTGCCAGCGGTGCCGAAGTAGCCTTGGAGCCCCAGCATTTT. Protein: CASGAEVALEPQHF.

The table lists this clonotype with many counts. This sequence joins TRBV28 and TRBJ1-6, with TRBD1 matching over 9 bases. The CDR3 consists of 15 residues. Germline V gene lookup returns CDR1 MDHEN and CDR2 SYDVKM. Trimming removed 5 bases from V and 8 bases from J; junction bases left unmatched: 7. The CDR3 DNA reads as TGTGCCAGCAGTCCCACCGGGACAGGGCATTCACCCCTCCACTTT. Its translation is CASSPTGTGHSPLHF.

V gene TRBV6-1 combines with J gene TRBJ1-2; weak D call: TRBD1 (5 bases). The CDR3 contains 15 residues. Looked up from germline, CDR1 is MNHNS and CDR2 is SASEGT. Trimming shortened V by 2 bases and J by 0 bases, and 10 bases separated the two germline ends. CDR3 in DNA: TGTGCCAGCAGTGAACGGGGCGGAGCTAACTATGGCTACACCTTC. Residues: CASSERGGANYGYTF.

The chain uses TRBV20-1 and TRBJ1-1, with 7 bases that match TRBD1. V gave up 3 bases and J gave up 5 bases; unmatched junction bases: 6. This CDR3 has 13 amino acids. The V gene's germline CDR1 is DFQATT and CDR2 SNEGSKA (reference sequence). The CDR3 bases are TGCAGTGCTAGGAGGACCAGGGGGACTGAAGCTTTCTTT. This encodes CSARRTRGTEAFF.

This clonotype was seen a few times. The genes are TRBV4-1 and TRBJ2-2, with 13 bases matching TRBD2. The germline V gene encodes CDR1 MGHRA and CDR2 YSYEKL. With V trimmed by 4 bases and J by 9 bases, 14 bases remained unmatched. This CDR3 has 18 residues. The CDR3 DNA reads TGCGCCAGCAGCCCCCCGGCCCCCGGACTAGCGGGAGAACGGGAGCTGTTTTTT. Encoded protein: CASSPPAPGLAGERELFF.

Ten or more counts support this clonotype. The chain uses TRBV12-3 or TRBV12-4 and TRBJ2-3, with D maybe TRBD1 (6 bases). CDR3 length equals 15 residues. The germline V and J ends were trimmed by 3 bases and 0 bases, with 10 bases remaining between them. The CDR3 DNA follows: TGTGCCAGCAGTTTGGAAGGGGGAAGCACAGATACGCAGTATTTT. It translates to CASSLEGGSTDTQYF.

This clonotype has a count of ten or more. CDR3 protein: CASSNPIFGQGVADTQYF. CDR3 nucleotides: TGTGCCAGCAGCAACCCAATATTCGGACAGGGGGTAGCAGATACGCAGTATTTT. J is TRBJ2-3 and V is TRBV7-2; 10 bases are shared with TRBD1. This CDR3 is 18 amino acids long. From germline, CDR1 is SGHTA and CDR2 FQGNSA. Trimming cost V 5 bases and J 4 bases; bases outside gene matches: 15.

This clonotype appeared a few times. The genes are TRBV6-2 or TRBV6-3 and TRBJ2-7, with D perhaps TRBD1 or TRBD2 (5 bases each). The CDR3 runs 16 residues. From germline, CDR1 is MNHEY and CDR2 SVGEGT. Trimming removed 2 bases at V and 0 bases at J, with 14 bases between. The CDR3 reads CASSYLVGEPSYEQYF. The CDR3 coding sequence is TGTGCCAGCAGTTACCTCGTGGGGGAACCCTCCTACGAGCAGTACTTC.